This T cell receptor (beta chain) stems from a study of T cells in tuberculosis. For the study at large: Sequenced TCRs come from CD1B-GMM tetramer-binding T cells. A South African cohort included IGRA-negative adolescents, latently infected IGRA-positive adolescents and adults with active tuberculosis. Blood was taken before or within 7 days of anti-tuberculosis therapy.

Noted time point: new active TB diagnosis, blood taken before or within 7 days of starting treatment. Assay used: immunoSEQ multiplex PCR; TCRdb lists only in-frame clones, some missing. The sample includes roughly 34,000 clones, roughly 93% of them seen just once. Specimen: PBMCs, collected at tuberculosis diagnosis. The TCR sequence derives from an adult with tuberculosis.

The CDR3 protein is CASSLEVGGNTDTQYF. CDR3 nucleotide sequence: TGCGCCAGCAGCTTGGAGGTGGGGGGGAACACAGATACGCAGTATTTT. The V gene is TRBV5-1, the J gene TRBJ2-3; 7 nucleotides agree with TRBD2. The junction had 6 bases not matched to a gene; V was cut back by 0 bases and J by 2 bases. The CDR3 extends over 16 amino acids. Germline CDR1 SGHRS, CDR2 YFSETQ.